Presented here are 3 T cell receptor beta chains from one specimen sequenced in a study of blood T cell repertoires in COVID-19. Here immunoSEQ multiplex PCR was the method, and the copy in TCRdb shows in-frame clones only, minus some. The sample lists over 250,000 clones, 70% to 90% occurring once. Source material: PBMCs or T cells enriched from blood (not recorded which). All receptors derive from a woman between 25 and 40 years old who had recovered from COVID-19.

This clone was seen a single time. This chain connects TRBV21-1 to TRBJ1-2; the D call of TRBD1 is as the table states it, not checked on the DNA. TRBV21-1 is marked as a pseudogene. The CDR3 is made up of 15 amino acids. The CDR3: CASSKGRGGSYGYTF. The DNA for the CDR3 is TGTGCCAGCAGCAAAGGGAGAGGGGGTAGCTATGGCTACACCTTC.

A single count supports this clone. Distinct nucleotide sequences in the sample also encode this CDR3. J is TRBJ1-2 and V is TRBV7-2; D not certain. The V gene lost 1 base and the J gene lost 1 base, with 7 bases spanning the gap. Germline CDR1 reads SGHTA; CDR2 reads FQGNSA. CDR3 size: 14 residues. The CDR3 sequence is CASSLVRGNYGYTF. The DNA for the CDR3 is TGTGCCAGCAGCTTAGTACGGGGTAACTATGGCTACACCTTC. Using reference TRBV7-2 and TRBJ1-2 for the parts outside the CDR3, the full variable domain is GAGVSQSPSNKVTEKGKDVELRCDPISGHTALYWYRQSLGQGLEFLIYFQGNSAPDKSGLPSDRFSAERTGGSVSTLTIQRTQQEDSAVYLCASSLVRGNYGYTFGSGTRLTVV.

This clone has more than one count but fewer than ten. The chain links TRBV5-4 to TRBJ2-7; 8 positions match TRBD2. With 1 base clipped from V and 2 bases from J, the junction kept 5 bases outside the gene matches. CDR3 length equals 15 residues. CDR1 is SGHNT, CDR2 YYREEE, per germline (reference sequence). CDR3 bases: TGTGCCAGCAGCTTGTCCACTAGCGGCACCTACGAGCAGTACTTC. Encoded protein: CASSLSTSGTYEQYF.